Listed here are 18 T cell receptor beta chains from one sample, sequenced in a study of CD8+ T cells in alopecia areata. cDNA reverse transcribed from extracted RNA served as the sequencing template. Sequencing was performed with immunoSEQ multiplex PCR; in TCRdb, only in-frame clones are kept and a portion is missing. Of about 180,000 clones listed, 67% are singletons. The material sequenced was CD8+ T cells sorted from blood, taken at week 0. The source of these receptors is a human donor with alopecia areata.

The chain carries TRBV7-9 and TRBJ2-7; possibly TRBD1 for D (6 bases). The CDR3 length is 13 residues. Germline V lookup: CDR1 SEHNR, CDR2 FQNEAQ (reference sequence). Between the trimmed V and J ends, which lost 3 bases and 3 bases, there was a span of 9 bases. The CDR3 nucleotides are TGTGCCAGCAGCTTGGACAGCCACTACGAGCAGTACTTC. It translates to CASSLDSHYEQYF.

This chain joins TRBV5-6 and TRBJ2-7; D is ambiguous. The CDR3 is 13 residues long. V shed 3 bases and J shed 0 bases, with 7 bases lying between them. Looked up from germline, CDR1 is SGHDT and CDR2 is YYEEEE. The CDR3 is CASSSPDSYEQYF. CDR3 nucleotides: TGTGCCAGCAGCTCCCCTGACTCCTACGAGCAGTACTTC.

The chain uses TRBV10-3 and TRBJ2-5; D unresolved. V was cut by 3 bases and J by 0 bases, with 17 bases left in between. CDR3 length: 17 residues. From germline, CDR1 is ENHRY and CDR2 SYGVKD. The CDR3 DNA is TGTGCCATCAGTGATTCTCCCCGAGGCGCACACCAAGAGACCCAGTACTTC. Translation: CAISDSPRGAHQETQYF.

The V and J genes are TRBV6-5 and TRBJ2-2; TRBD1 matches 9 bases. Germline assignment: CDR1 MNHEY and CDR2 SVGAGI. J was trimmed by 6 bases and V by 4 bases; bases with no gene match: 3. CDR3 length: 14 residues. CDR3 bases: TGTGCCAGCAGTTTGGGACAGGGATCCGGGGAGCTGTTTTTT. Its protein product is CASSLGQGSGELFF.

The rearrangement joins TRBV4-1 to TRBJ2-1; 9 bases line up with TRBD1. The CDR3 contains 16 residues. Per germline, CDR1 MGHRA and CDR2 YSYEKL. V shed 4 bases, J shed 9 bases, and the junction held 13 bases outside the gene matches. In DNA, the CDR3 is TGCGCCAGCAGCCCCCTCCGGGACAGGGTACTTAGTGAGCAGTTCTTC. This encodes CASSPLRDRVLSEQFF.

This clone was counted a single time. CDR3 amino acids: CASSRWGFRTIYF. Here the CDR3 DNA reads TGCGCCAGCAGCCGCTGGGGATTTCGGACCATATATTTT. The chain recombines TRBV5-1 with TRBJ1-3; D remains ambiguous. The germline V gene has CDR1 SGHRS and CDR2 YFSETQ. The V end was cut by 4 bases, the J end by 10 bases, with 15 bases between. This CDR3 contains 13 residues.

This clone was found once. The V and J genes are TRBV30 and TRBJ2-7; D not certain. Germline CDR1 is GTSNPN and CDR2 is SVGIG (reference sequence). With 0 bases removed from V and 5 bases from J, the gap between germline ends came to 14 bases. The CDR3 runs 14 residues. The chain's CDR3 is CAWSVLRYGDEQYF. CDR3 in DNA: TGTGCCTGGAGTGTACTCAGGTATGGAGACGAGCAGTACTTC.

This sequence joins TRBV29-1 and TRBJ2-5; unclear D gene. CDR1 and CDR2 (germline): SQVTM, ANQGSEA. There are 10 residues in the CDR3. Trimming shortened V by 7 bases and J by 2 bases, and 5 bases separated the two germline ends. The CDR3 loop is CSGLQETQYF. Written as DNA, the CDR3 is TGCAGCGGCCTGCAAGAGACCCAGTACTTC.

Only a few counts were recorded for this clone. In the same sample, other DNA sequences code for this CDR3. V gene TRBV29-1 combines with J gene TRBJ1-5; TRBD1 is a possible D gene (6 bases). CDR3 size: 14 residues. The germline V gene encodes CDR1 SQVTM and CDR2 ANQGSEA. With 6 bases removed from V and 0 bases from J, the gap between germline ends came to 12 bases. CDR3 coding DNA: TGCAGCGTAGCCGGGACAAATAGCAATCAGCCCCAGCATTTT. Residues: CSVAGTNSNQPQHF.

The J gene is TRBJ1-5, the V gene TRBV2, with D possibly matching TRBD1 (5 bases). This CDR3 comprises 14 residues. The germline gives CDR1 SNHLY, CDR2 FYNNEI. The V end was cut by 2 bases, the J end by 4 bases, with 9 bases between. The CDR3 coding sequence is TGTGCCAGCAGTGAATGGGGCGGTAATCAGCCCCAGCATTTT. It translates to CASSEWGGNQPQHF.

The chain carries TRBV19 and TRBJ1-1; D remains unclear. The germline CDR1 and CDR2 sequences are LNHDA and SQIVND (reference sequence). V was cut by 3 bases and J by 0 bases, with 11 bases left in between. The CDR3 has 15 amino acids. Here the CDR3 reads CASSIVGSLNTEAFF. CDR3 bases: TGTGCCAGTAGTATTGTCGGCAGTCTGAACACTGAAGCTTTCTTT.

In this sample, this clone turned up a few times. The genes are TRBV29-1 and TRBJ2-7; D not resolved. The V and J ends lost 0 bases and 0 bases respectively, with 9 bases between them. CDR1 and CDR2 (germline): SQVTM, ANQGSEA. The CDR3 contains 14 residues. CDR3: CSVEEVGISYEQYF. CDR3 DNA: TGCAGCGTTGAAGAAGTGGGGATCTCCTACGAGCAGTACTTC.

For the CDR3, the DNA is TGTGCCAGCATTGCTAGCGGGGGACAAGAGACCCAGTACTTC. Translating gives CASIASGGQETQYF. This chain uses TRBV2 with TRBJ2-5; TRBD2 agrees at 10 bases. Germline CDR1 and CDR2: SNHLY and FYNNEI. CDR3 length: 14 amino acids. The ends lost 7 bases at V and 2 bases at J; junction bases unmatched: 4.

This chain uses TRBV4-1 with TRBJ1-5; a weak D match, TRBD1 (6 bases). V was clipped by 4 bases and J by 3 bases, with 13 bases between them. This CDR3 is 15 amino acids long. Per the germline V gene, CDR1 is MGHRA and CDR2 is YSYEKL. CDR3 residues: CASSLQDRFNQPQHF. The CDR3, as DNA: TGCGCCAGCAGCCTTCAGGACAGATTCAATCAGCCCCAGCATTTT.

This clone was picked up a small number of times. V is TRBV5-1 and J is TRBJ1-6; maybe TRBD1 (6 bases). V lost 3 bases and J lost 10, with 17 bases in between. The CDR3 sequence is 15 residues long. The germline CDR1 and CDR2 sequences are SGHRS and YFSETQ. The CDR3 DNA reads TGCGCCAGCAGCTCATTCCAACAGGGAAACTCACCCCTCCACTTT. As protein: CASSSFQQGNSPLHF.

By proportion, this clone is medium-sized. The chain recombines TRBV10-3 with TRBJ2-5; D unclear. The length of the CDR3 is 13 residues. The V and J ends lost 3 bases and 1 base respectively, with 6 bases between them. Germline V gene lookup returns CDR1 ENHRY and CDR2 SYGVKD. CDR3 amino acids: CAISELPQETQYF. The CDR3 bases are TGTGCCATCAGTGAATTGCCCCAAGAGACCCAGTACTTC.

The chain links TRBV29-1 to TRBJ1-3; D remains unclear. Germline loops: CDR1 SQVTM, CDR2 ANQGSEA. Trimming shortened V by 5 bases and J by 0 bases, and 11 bases separated the two germline ends. The CDR3 totals 14 residues. The chain's CDR3 is CSVFSGYSGNTIYF. Written as DNA, the CDR3 is TGCAGCGTTTTTAGCGGCTACTCTGGAAACACCATATATTTT. Supplemented by reference TRBV29-1 and TRBJ1-3, the full variable domain reads SAVISQKPSRDICQRGTSLTIQCQVDSQVTMMFWYRQQPGQSLTLIATANQGSEATYESGFVIDKFPISRPNLTFSTLTVSNMSPEDSSIYLCSVFSGYSGNTIYFGEGSWLTVV.

This clone was seen only a few times. The V and J genes are TRBV27 and TRBJ1-1; D remains unclear. Trimming pared 4 bases from V and 3 bases from J, leaving 9 bases between. Germline CDR1 is MNHEY and CDR2 is SMNVEV (reference sequence). CDR3 size: 13 residues. The CDR3 loop reads CASSWGSDTEAFF. DNA for the CDR3: TGTGCCAGCAGTTGGGGATCGGACACTGAAGCTTTCTTT.